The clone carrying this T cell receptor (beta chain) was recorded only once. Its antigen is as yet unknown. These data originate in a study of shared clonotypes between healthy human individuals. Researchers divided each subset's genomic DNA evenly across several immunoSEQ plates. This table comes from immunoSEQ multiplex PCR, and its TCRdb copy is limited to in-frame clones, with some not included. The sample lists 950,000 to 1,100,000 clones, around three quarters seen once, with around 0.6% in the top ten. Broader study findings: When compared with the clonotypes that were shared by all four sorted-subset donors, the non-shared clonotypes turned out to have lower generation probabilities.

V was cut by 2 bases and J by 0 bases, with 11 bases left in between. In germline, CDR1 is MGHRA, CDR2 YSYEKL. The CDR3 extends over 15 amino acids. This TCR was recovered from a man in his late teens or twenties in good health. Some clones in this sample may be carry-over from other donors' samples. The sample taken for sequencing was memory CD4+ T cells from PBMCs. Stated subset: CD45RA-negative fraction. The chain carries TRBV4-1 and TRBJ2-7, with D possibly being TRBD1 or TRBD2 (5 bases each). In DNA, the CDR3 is TGCGCCAGCAGCCAACAGGGAGCTCGCTCCTACGAGCAGTACTTC. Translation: CASSQQGARSYEQYF.